This T cell receptor beta chain was found in a study of T cell responses to AZD1222 COVID-19 vaccine. Study-wide points: At study baseline, merely six AZD1222 recipients were seropositive.

Details on this clone: Its antigen is currently unknown.

Some clones are missing from TCRdb's copy, which holds only in-frame ones; the method was immunoSEQ multiplex PCR. The table shows some 140,000 clones, with 70% to 90% occurring only once. From germline, CDR1 is MNHEY and CDR2 SVGAGI. This CDR3 is 15 amino acids long. V was pared by 6 bases and J by 1 base, with 12 bases between. This TCR was recovered from an adult in good health. The sample was peripheral blood, taken on day 0 of AZD1222 vaccination. The chain uses TRBV6-5 and TRBJ2-2; D perhaps matches TRBD1 (6 bases). The CDR3, as DNA: TGTGCCAGCAGCAAGAGGGACATGAACACCGGGGAGCTGTTTTTT. Amino acids: CASSKRDMNTGELFF.